This note documents a single TCR beta chain sequence. Its matching antigen is unknown. CDR3 size: 16 residues. V was shortened by 8 bases and J by 4 bases, with 21 bases between the two germline ends. Germline V gives CDR1 LNHDA, CDR2 SQIVND (reference sequence). Sequencing used immunoSEQ multiplex PCR; TCRdb keeps in-frame clones, though not all of them. In the table there are fewer than 85,000 clones, 87% of which are singletons. The sample is drawn from a study of siplizumab effects on memory and regulatory T cells. Findings of the study overall: In controls, 26.9% of mappable alloreactive CD4+ clones were Treg-derived on average, versus roughly 69% with siplizumab. It seemed that naive T cells were more diverse than memory cells and were major contributors to the alloresponse.

The sequenced sample was Tregs sorted from blood. The clonotype was recovered from a human donor in good health. This chain connects TRBV19 to TRBJ1-3, with D possibly being TRBD1 (5 bases). DNA for the CDR3: TGTGCCAGTCGTCAAGCGGGGGGAACGTCGGGAAACACCATATATTTT. Residues: CASRQAGGTSGNTIYF.